The T cell receptor beta chain described here comes from a study of Ad26.COV2.S vaccination and SARS-CoV-2 variants. Germline V lookup: CDR1 ENHRY, CDR2 SYGVKD. CDR3 length equals 18 residues. V lost 3 bases to trimming and J lost 2 bases, with 21 bases between them. Generated by immunoSEQ multiplex PCR, the TCRdb table keeps only in-frame clones and is missing some. Of about 350,000 clones in the sample, 92% were seen once. Points from the study as a whole: Breadth, reportedly substantial, characterized the spike-specific CD8+ and CD4+ T cell responses after vaccination. Placebo recipients trailed vaccine recipients in spike-specific TCR breadth. Analyses that measured TCR breadth and depth may have underestimated total T cell responses.

In this sample, this clone turned up once. The antigen is unknown. The sequences come from peripheral blood, collected after recovery from COVID-19. The clonotype comes from a human donor who had recovered from COVID-19. The chain carries TRBV10-3 and TRBJ2-3; the D gene could be TRBD1 or TRBD2 (5 bases each). The CDR3 DNA reads TGTGCCATCAGTGATCCAACCCGGGGACCACGGTACACAGATACGCAGTATTTT. Amino acids: CAISDPTRGPRYTDTQYF.